This T cell receptor (beta chain) was captured by sequencing in a study of response to subunit inactivated influenza vaccine. TCRdb recomputed calls from the RT-PCR reads with MiXCR, one row per CDR3 protein. The repertoire includes about half a million distinct CDR3 sequences, roughly 27% of them detected once, and over 1.5% sits in the top ten. This clonotype showed up just a few times. The clonotype comes from a man aged 50 or older who received an inactivated influenza vaccine. Sequences were derived from CD4+ T cells sorted from PBMCs, sampled 5 days after vaccination.

The CDR3 nucleotides are TGCGCCAGCAGCCGATCCGGGGGGAACACTGAAGCTTTCTTT. Residues: CASSRSGGNTEAFF. The chain joins TRBV5-1 to TRBJ1-1; D may be TRBD1 (5 bases). Per the germline V gene, CDR1 is SGHRS and CDR2 is YFSETQ. V was pared by 4 bases and J by 1 base, with 11 bases between. The CDR3 spans 14 residues.